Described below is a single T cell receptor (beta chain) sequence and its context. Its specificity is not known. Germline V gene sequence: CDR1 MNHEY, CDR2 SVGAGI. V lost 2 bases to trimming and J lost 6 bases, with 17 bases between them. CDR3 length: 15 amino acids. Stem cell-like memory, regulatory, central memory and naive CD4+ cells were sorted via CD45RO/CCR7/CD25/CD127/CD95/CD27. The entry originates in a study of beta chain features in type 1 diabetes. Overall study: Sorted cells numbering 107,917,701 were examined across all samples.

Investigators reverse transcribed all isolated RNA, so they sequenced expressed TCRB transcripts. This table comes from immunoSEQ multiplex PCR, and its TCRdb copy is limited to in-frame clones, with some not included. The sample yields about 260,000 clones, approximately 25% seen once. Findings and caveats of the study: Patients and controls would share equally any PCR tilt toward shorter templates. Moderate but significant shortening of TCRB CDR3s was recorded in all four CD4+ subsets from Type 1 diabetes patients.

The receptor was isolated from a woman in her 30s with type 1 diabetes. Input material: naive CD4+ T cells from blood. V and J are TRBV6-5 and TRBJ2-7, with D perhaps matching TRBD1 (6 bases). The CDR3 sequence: CASSYVIKGVGEQYF. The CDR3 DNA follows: TGTGCCAGCAGTTACGTGATCAAGGGGGTAGGCGAGCAGTACTTC.